These T cell receptor beta chains were read from a single sample in a study of CD8+ T cells in alopecia areata. Using immunoSEQ multiplex PCR, the repertoire was profiled, and TCRdb retains in-frame clones only, with some absent. Among 200,000 to 250,000 clones listed, 64% were seen once. Sequencing used CD4+ T cells sorted from blood, obtained at week 4, from a patient treated with tofacitinib. The receptors stem from a human donor with alopecia areata. Both conserved end residues are part of each CDR3. Fields, in order: J gene, V gene, clone size, D gene, CDR3 DNA, CDR3 protein. The D gene is left open where the match is weak. Size is stated for part of the rows, as once, few or many counts, or as a class when the clone is expanded.

TRBJ2-7 TRBV19 few NA TGTGCCAGTAGTATAGAAGCGGGTCGTTCCTACGAGCAGTACTTC CASSIEAGRSYEQYF
TRBJ2-7 TRBV5-1 NA NA TGCGCCAGCAGCCGGGACAACTACGAGCAGTACTTC CASSRDNYEQYF
TRBJ2-7 TRBV9 NA TRBD2 TGTGCCAGCAGTCGCGGGGGGCCTCCCTCGAGCGAGCAGTACTTC CASSRGGPPSSEQYF
TRBJ2-1 TRBV29-1 NA NA TGCAGCACCCTTTCTTTGGGTTATGAGCAGTTCTTC CSTLSLGYEQFF
TRBJ2-7 TRBV11-3 NA NA TGTGCCAGCCGGACAGTCCTCTACGAGCAGTACTTC CASRTVLYEQYF
TRBJ1-1 TRBV29-1 NA TRBD1 TGCAGCACTGGGCAGGACAGGGGCGCTTTCTTT CSTGQDRGAFF
TRBJ1-6 TRBV6-6 few TRBD1 TGTGCCAGCAGCCAGGGACAGGGTGCGTATTCACCCCTCCACTTT CASSQGQGAYSPLHF
TRBJ2-2 TRBV15 NA TRBD1 TGTGCCACCAGCAGAGATCAACAGGGGACCGGGGAGCTGTTTTTT CATSRDQQGTGELFF
TRBJ2-3 TRBV9 NA TRBD1 TGTGCCAGCGGTTACGGAGGGACAGGTACGCAGTATTTT CASGYGGTGTQYF
TRBJ1-1 TRBV30 few NA TGTGCCTGGAGTCAGGGTGGGGAGGCTTTCTTT CAWSQGGEAFF
TRBJ1-2 TRBV27 NA TRBD1 TGTGCCAGCAGAGTACAGGGACAGGGCTATGGCTACACCTTC CASRVQGQGYGYTF
TRBJ2-3 TRBV6-5 few TRBD2 TGTGCCAGCAGTTGGATTCCGACTAGCGATACGCAGTATTTT CASSWIPTSDTQYF
TRBJ2-5 TRBV5-1 few NA TGCGCCAGCAGCTTGGAGGAGACCCAGTACTTC CASSLEETQYF
TRBJ2-3 TRBV5-4 NA NA TGTGCCAGCAGCCCCGGGAGCACAGATACGCAGTATTTT CASSPGSTDTQYF
TRBJ1-5 TRBV5-1 NA NA TGCGCCAGCAGCTTGGGGGGTCAAGGGCAGCCCCAGCATTTT CASSLGGQGQPQHF
TRBJ2-7 TRBV4-3 NA NA TGCGCCAGAGGGGGCCGGCGGGACTCCTACGAGCAGTACTTC CARGGRRDSYEQYF
TRBJ2-3 TRBV2 NA NA TGTGCCAGCACAGAAGGAAGCACAGATACGCAGTATTTT CASTEGSTDTQYF
TRBJ1-3 TRBV29-1 NA NA TGCAGCGTTGTGAAGGGTATTTCTGGAAACACCATATATTTT CSVVKGISGNTIYF
TRBJ1-4 TRBV29-1 few NA TGCAGCGTTTCCGCTAGGAATGAAAAACTGTTTTTT CSVSARNEKLFF
TRBJ1-1 TRBV29-1 NA TRBD1 TGCAGCGTCGAGGGACAGGGAAACACTGAAGCTTTCTTT CSVEGQGNTEAFF
TRBJ2-2 TRBV20-1 NA NA TGCAGTGCTCATTCCACCGGGGAGCTGTTTTTT CSAHSTGELFF
TRBJ2-2 TRBV27 few NA TGTGCCAGCAGTTTGTCAGTGAACACCGGGGAGCTGTTTTTT CASSLSVNTGELFF
TRBJ2-5 TRBV25-1 NA TRBD1 TGTGCCAGCAGTTCGGGACAGCAAGAGACCCAGTACTTC CASSSGQQETQYF
TRBJ2-5 TRBV9 NA TRBD1 TGTGCCAGCAGCGCCGGACAGGGTCGGCAAGAGACCCAGTACTTC CASSAGQGRQETQYF
TRBJ2-5 TRBV6-5 few NA TGTGCCAGCAGTTACCTCGGTCCGGGAGAGACCCAGTACTTC CASSYLGPGETQYF
TRBJ2-1 TRBV18 few TRBD1 TGTGCCAGCTCACTGACAGGGGGCAATGAGCAGTTCTTC CASSLTGGNEQFF
TRBJ1-2 TRBV7-9 NA NA TGTGCCAGCAGCCAAGGGATCGGGAACTATGGCTACACCTTC CASSQGIGNYGYTF
TRBJ1-1 TRBV7-2 few TRBD1 TGTGCCAGCAGCTACCACCGGGACAGGCCGACCACTGAAGCTTTCTTT CASSYHRDRPTTEAFF
TRBJ2-1 TRBV19 few NA TGTGCCAGTAGTATCCGCTCCGTGGACTATGAGCAGTTCTTC CASSIRSVDYEQFF
TRBJ1-6 TRBV6-5 NA NA TGTGCCAGCAGTGGGGTTCGGTCACCCCTCCACTTT CASSGVRSPLHF
TRBJ1-6 TRBV14 few NA TGTGCCAGCAGCCCGCGGACGGATTCACCCCTCCACTTT CASSPRTDSPLHF
TRBJ1-2 TRBV29-1 NA NA TGCAGCGTTGCAGAGAACTATGGCTACACCTTC CSVAENYGYTF
TRBJ2-1 TRBV5-1 NA TRBD1 TGCGCCAGCAGCCCTACAGGGGGCGGCTACAATGAGCAGTTCTTC CASSPTGGGYNEQFF
TRBJ1-1 TRBV29-1 few NA TGCAGCGTTGAAAAAACAGCGAACACTGAAGCTTTCTTT CSVEKTANTEAFF
TRBJ2-7 TRBV5-1 NA TRBD2 TGCGCCAGCAGCAAGACCGGGACTAGCCACGAGCAGTACTTC CASSKTGTSHEQYF
TRBJ2-3 TRBV4-3 once NA TGCGCCAGCAGCCAGACCTCTGAGGGTACGCAGTATTTT CASSQTSEGTQYF
TRBJ2-7 TRBV7-2 NA NA TGTGCCAGCAGCCGCCCGCCCTACGAGCAGTACTTC CASSRPPYEQYF
TRBJ1-1 TRBV5-6 NA NA TGTGCCAGCAGCTTGTCTGATTTCTCCACTGAAGCTTTCTTT CASSLSDFSTEAFF
TRBJ2-5 TRBV30 NA TRBD2 TGTGCCTGGTTTGCGGGGGGGCGCGAGACCCAGTACTTC CAWFAGGRETQYF
TRBJ1-5 TRBV27 NA NA TGTGCCAGCAGCCACAATAGCAATCAGCCCCAGCATTTT CASSHNSNQPQHF
TRBJ1-2 TRBV25-1 few NA TGTGCCAGCAGTGAAGCGGCATTCTATGGCTACACCTTC CASSEAAFYGYTF
TRBJ1-5 TRBV6-5 NA NA TGTGCCAGCACTAACGGGGGGAATCAGCCCCAGCATTTT CASTNGGNQPQHF
TRBJ2-2 TRBV30 NA TRBD2 TGTGCCTGGAGCCGCGGGGGGAACACCGGGGAGCTGTTTTTT CAWSRGGNTGELFF
TRBJ2-3 TRBV9 NA NA TGTGCCAGCAGCGTAGGGGGAAATCCTCGCACAGATACGCAGTATTTT CASSVGGNPRTDTQYF
TRBJ2-5 TRBV6-5 NA TRBD2 TGTGCCACGTCGAACCGGGGGGAAGAGACCCAGTACTTC CATSNRGEETQYF
TRBJ2-3 TRBV23-1 few NA TGCGCCAGCAGTTCACAGGGTCAACGCACAGATACGCAGTATTTT CASSSQGQRTDTQYF
TRBJ1-1 TRBV25-1 once NA TGTGCCAGCAAGGTGTCCGGCACTGAAGCTTTCTTT CASKVSGTEAFF
TRBJ2-7 TRBV5-1 NA TRBD1 TGCGCCAGCAGCTTCGGGACAGGGAACTACGAGCAGTACTTC CASSFGTGNYEQYF